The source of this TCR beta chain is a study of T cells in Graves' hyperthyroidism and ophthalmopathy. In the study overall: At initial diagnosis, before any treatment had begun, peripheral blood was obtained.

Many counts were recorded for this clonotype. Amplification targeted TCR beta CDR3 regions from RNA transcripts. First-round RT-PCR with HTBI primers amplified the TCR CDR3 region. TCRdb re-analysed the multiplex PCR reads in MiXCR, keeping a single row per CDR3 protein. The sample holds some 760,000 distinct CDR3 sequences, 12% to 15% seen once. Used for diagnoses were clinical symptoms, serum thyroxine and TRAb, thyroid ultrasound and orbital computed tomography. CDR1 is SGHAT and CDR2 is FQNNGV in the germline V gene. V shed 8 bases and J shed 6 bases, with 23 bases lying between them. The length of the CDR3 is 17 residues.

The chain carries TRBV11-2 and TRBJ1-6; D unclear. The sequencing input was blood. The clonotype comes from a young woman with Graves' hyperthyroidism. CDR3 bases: TGTGCCAGCGGATCCCGGGCGGGCGTAATTACTAATTCACCCCTCCACTTT. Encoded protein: CASGSRAGVITNSPLHF.